A single sample is the source of the 2 T cell receptor beta chains below, sequenced in a study of blood T cell repertoires in COVID-19. Libraries were prepared by immunoSEQ multiplex PCR; TCRdb keeps only in-frame clonotypes and omits some of them. The sample carries under 250,000 clones, around 89% recorded once. The source material was peripheral blood. The receptors come from a middle-aged woman with acute or convalescent COVID-19.

This chain links TRBV5-8 with TRBJ1-2; D unclear. Trimming took 0 bases from V and 6 from J, leaving 9 bases between them. This CDR3 region has 13 residues. Germline V lookup: CDR1 SGHTS, CDR2 YDEGEE. The CDR3 sequence: CASSLEAVNGYTF. The CDR3 nucleotides read TGTGCCAGCAGCTTGGAAGCGGTGAATGGCTACACCTTC.

This clone has just one count. V and J are TRBV27 and TRBJ1-1, with 8 bases that match TRBD1. The ends lost 4 bases at V and 0 bases at J; junction bases unmatched: 7. There are 16 residues in the CDR3. Germline CDR1 is MNHEY and CDR2 is SMNVEV (reference sequence). The CDR3 protein is CASSSRTGMMNTEAFF. CDR3 bases: TGTGCCAGCAGTTCCCGGACAGGGATGATGAACACTGAAGCTTTCTTT.